This TCR beta chain was recovered during a study of cytomegalovirus exposure and HLA in healthy donors. PCR primers comprised 60 Vbeta and 13 Jbeta primers. Method: immunoSEQ multiplex PCR; TCRdb's copy keeps in-frame clones and lacks some. Seen here are about 97,000 clones, about four fifths observed once, and the top ten hold 5.2%. Between the trimmed V and J ends, which lost 0 bases and 5 bases, there was a span of 13 bases. The V gene's germline CDR1 is SNHLY and CDR2 FYNNEI. This CDR3 region has 15 residues. This receptor was obtained from a man aged 35-49 years in good health and CMV-seropositive. The source material was PBMCs. The chain joins TRBV2 to TRBJ1-2; no clear D gene. The CDR3 DNA follows: TGTGCCAGCAGTGAAGCCCCGAGGGCTGGGTATGGCTACACCTTC. It specifies CASSEAPRAGYGYTF.